This is a list of T cell receptor beta chains from one sample in a study of blood T cell repertoires in COVID-19. Profiled with immunoSEQ multiplex PCR; TCRdb holds only in-frame clones, not every one. Among about 370,000 clones listed, 90% were seen once. The sequencing sample was made of peripheral blood. The receptors come from a man between 18 and 35 years old with active or convalescent COVID-19. Both conserved end residues are part of each CDR3. Fields, in order: D gene, J gene, clone size, V gene, CDR3 protein, CDR3 DNA. The D gene is left open where the match is weak. Rows give clone size only sometimes, using once, few, many, or a class for an expanded clone.

D gene: -; J gene: TRBJ2-5; clone size: -; V gene: TRBV7-9; CDR3 protein: CASSLVSLAMETQYF; CDR3 DNA: TGTGCCAGCAGCTTAGTTTCGCTAGCCATGGAGACCCAGTACTTC
D gene: TRBD2; J gene: TRBJ2-4; clone size: -; V gene: TRBV11-1; CDR3 protein: CASSLGGLAAKNIQYF; CDR3 DNA: TGTGCCAGCAGCTTAGGGGGACTAGCAGCCAAAAACATTCAGTACTTC
D gene: TRBD2; J gene: TRBJ2-5; clone size: -; V gene: TRBV7-3; CDR3 protein: CASSTGLAETQYF; CDR3 DNA: TGTGCCAGCAGCACGGGACTAGCTGAGACCCAGTACTTC
D gene: TRBD2; J gene: TRBJ2-3; clone size: -; V gene: TRBV6-4; CDR3 protein: CASRALGLAGVCTDTQYF; CDR3 DNA: TGTGCCAGCAGGGCTTTGGGACTAGCGGGAGTCTGTACAGATACGCAGTATTTT
D gene: TRBD2; J gene: TRBJ2-7; clone size: -; V gene: TRBV2; CDR3 protein: CASSGLAGGGYEQYF; CDR3 DNA: TGTGCCAGCAGTGGACTAGCGGGAGGGGGATACGAGCAGTACTTC
D gene: -; J gene: TRBJ1-2; clone size: few; V gene: TRBV11-2; CDR3 protein: CASSLTENYGYTF; CDR3 DNA: TGTGCCAGCAGCCTGACAGAAAACTATGGCTACACCTTC
D gene: -; J gene: TRBJ1-1; clone size: -; V gene: TRBV9; CDR3 protein: CASSVGDSYTEAFF; CDR3 DNA: TGTGCCAGCAGCGTAGGAGACAGTTACACTGAAGCTTTCTTT
D gene: TRBD1; J gene: TRBJ2-1; clone size: -; V gene: TRBV29-1; CDR3 protein: CSVETGDYNEQFF; CDR3 DNA: TGCAGCGTTGAAACAGGGGACTACAATGAGCAGTTCTTC
D gene: TRBD1; J gene: TRBJ2-7; clone size: -; V gene: TRBV27; CDR3 protein: CASSTGAYEQYF; CDR3 DNA: TGTGCCAGCAGCACAGGGGCCTACGAGCAGTACTTC
D gene: TRBD2; J gene: TRBJ2-5; clone size: -; V gene: TRBV7-8; CDR3 protein: CASSLVAREAGETQYF; CDR3 DNA: TGTGCCAGCAGCTTAGTGGCGCGGGAGGCGGGAGAGACCCAGTACTTC
D gene: -; J gene: TRBJ2-3; clone size: medium-sized; V gene: TRBV7-7; CDR3 protein: CASSVSPGLATDTQYF; CDR3 DNA: TGTGCCAGCAGCGTAAGTCCGGGACTTGCAACAGATACGCAGTATTTT
D gene: -; J gene: TRBJ2-5; clone size: -; V gene: TRBV6-5; CDR3 protein: CASSPPARRETQYF; CDR3 DNA: TGTGCCAGCAGTCCCCCGGCCAGGCGAGAGACCCAGTACTTC
D gene: -; J gene: TRBJ2-2; clone size: few; V gene: TRBV6-2/TRBV6-3; CDR3 protein: CASSYRGHYTGELFF; CDR3 DNA: TGTGCCAGCAGTTACCGCGGCCATTACACCGGGGAGCTGTTTTTT
D gene: TRBD2; J gene: TRBJ2-3; clone size: -; V gene: TRBV7-3; CDR3 protein: CASSLTPFRSGSSFAQGTDTQYF; CDR3 DNA: TGTGCCAGCAGCTTAACCCCGTTTCGAAGCGGGAGTAGTTTCGCGCAGGGCACAGATACGCAGTATTTT
D gene: TRBD1; J gene: TRBJ1-6; clone size: -; V gene: TRBV19; CDR3 protein: CASSSGQGANSPLHF; CDR3 DNA: TGTGCCAGTAGTTCGGGACAGGGGGCAAATTCACCCCTCCACTTT
D gene: TRBD2; J gene: TRBJ2-1; clone size: few; V gene: TRBV7-2; CDR3 protein: CASSLRGGRYNEQFF; CDR3 DNA: TGTGCCAGCAGCTTGCGGGGGGGTCGCTACAATGAGCAGTTCTTC
D gene: -; J gene: TRBJ1-4; clone size: -; V gene: TRBV15; CDR3 protein: CATSRDQYFRGTNEKLFF; CDR3 DNA: TGTGCCACCAGCAGAGATCAGTACTTCAGGGGAACTAATGAAAAACTGTTTTTT
D gene: -; J gene: TRBJ1-4; clone size: -; V gene: TRBV7-9; CDR3 protein: CATGVGGDEKLFF; CDR3 DNA: TGTGCCACCGGAGTAGGGGGGGATGAAAAACTGTTTTTT
D gene: -; J gene: TRBJ1-1; clone size: -; V gene: TRBV27; CDR3 protein: CASSLIQSNTEAFF; CDR3 DNA: TGTGCCAGCAGTTTGATCCAAAGCAACACTGAAGCTTTCTTT
D gene: -; J gene: TRBJ2-4; clone size: -; V gene: TRBV2; CDR3 protein: CASKADRPKNIQYF; CDR3 DNA: TGTGCCAGCAAAGCGGATCGGCCCAAAAACATTCAGTACTTC
D gene: -; J gene: TRBJ2-2; clone size: -; V gene: TRBV24-1; CDR3 protein: CATSDLETTGTGELFF; CDR3 DNA: TGTGCCACCAGTGATTTAGAGACTACTGGGACCGGGGAGCTGTTTTTT
D gene: -; J gene: TRBJ1-3; clone size: -; V gene: TRBV25-1; CDR3 protein: CASTQGSSGNTIYF; CDR3 DNA: TGTGCCAGTACTCAGGGGAGCTCTGGAAACACCATATATTTT
D gene: TRBD1; J gene: TRBJ1-2; clone size: once; V gene: TRBV7-3; CDR3 protein: CASSLTSDRDNYGYTF; CDR3 DNA: TGTGCCAGCAGCTTAACGTCGGACAGGGATAACTATGGCTACACCTTC
D gene: TRBD2; J gene: TRBJ2-1; clone size: -; V gene: TRBV3-1/TRBV3-2; CDR3 protein: CASSQEAGGRAVNEQFF; CDR3 DNA: TGTGCCAGCAGCCAAGAAGCCGGAGGGAGGGCCGTCAATGAGCAGTTCTTC
D gene: TRBD2; J gene: TRBJ2-7; clone size: -; V gene: TRBV7-3; CDR3 protein: CASSLEAGRSYEQYF; CDR3 DNA: TGTGCCAGCAGCTTGGAAGCGGGAAGGTCCTACGAGCAGTACTTC
D gene: -; J gene: TRBJ1-1; clone size: once; V gene: TRBV28; CDR3 protein: CASKTGIRNTEAFF; CDR3 DNA: TGTGCCAGCAAAACCGGGATACGGAACACTGAAGCTTTCTTT
D gene: TRBD2; J gene: TRBJ2-1; clone size: -; V gene: TRBV10-3; CDR3 protein: CAIGVTSGRGDEQFF; CDR3 DNA: TGTGCCATCGGGGTCACTAGCGGGAGAGGGGATGAGCAGTTCTTC
D gene: TRBD2; J gene: TRBJ2-5; clone size: once; V gene: TRBV3-1/TRBV3-2; CDR3 protein: CASSQDLRREGEETQYF; CDR3 DNA: TGTGCCAGCAGCCAAGATCTGCGGCGGGAGGGGGAGGAGACCCAGTACTTC
D gene: TRBD1; J gene: TRBJ1-5; clone size: -; V gene: TRBV4-3; CDR3 protein: CASSQVRGLQPQHF; CDR3 DNA: TGCGCCAGCAGCCAGGTCAGGGGGCTTCAGCCCCAGCATTTT
D gene: -; J gene: TRBJ1-1; clone size: -; V gene: TRBV28; CDR3 protein: CASSLGWETEAFF; CDR3 DNA: TGTGCCAGCAGTTTAGGGTGGGAGACTGAAGCTTTCTTT
D gene: TRBD1; J gene: TRBJ2-7; clone size: -; V gene: TRBV6-5; CDR3 protein: CASSYSVDRNYEQYF; CDR3 DNA: TGTGCCAGCAGTTACTCAGTGGACAGGAACTACGAGCAGTACTTC
D gene: TRBD1; J gene: TRBJ2-7; clone size: -; V gene: TRBV19; CDR3 protein: CASSMRQGVYEQYF; CDR3 DNA: TGTGCCAGTAGTATGAGACAGGGTGTTTACGAGCAGTACTTC
D gene: -; J gene: TRBJ2-2; clone size: -; V gene: TRBV4-2; CDR3 protein: CASSRSSGTSNTGELFF; CDR3 DNA: TGTGCCAGCAGCCGCTCGTCCGGGACTTCGAACACCGGGGAGCTGTTTTTT
D gene: -; J gene: TRBJ2-7; clone size: -; V gene: TRBV7-2; CDR3 protein: CASSLDRDLGEQYF; CDR3 DNA: TGTGCCAGCAGCTTAGACAGGGACCTTGGCGAGCAGTACTTC
D gene: -; J gene: TRBJ1-1; clone size: -; V gene: TRBV2; CDR3 protein: CASSVWPSTEAFF; CDR3 DNA: TGTGCCAGCAGTGTTTGGCCTAGTACTGAAGCTTTCTTT
D gene: TRBD2; J gene: TRBJ2-1; clone size: -; V gene: TRBV29-1; CDR3 protein: CSIKGTSGSLSYNEQFF; CDR3 DNA: TGCAGCATAAAAGGGACTAGCGGGAGCCTCTCCTACAATGAGCAGTTCTTC